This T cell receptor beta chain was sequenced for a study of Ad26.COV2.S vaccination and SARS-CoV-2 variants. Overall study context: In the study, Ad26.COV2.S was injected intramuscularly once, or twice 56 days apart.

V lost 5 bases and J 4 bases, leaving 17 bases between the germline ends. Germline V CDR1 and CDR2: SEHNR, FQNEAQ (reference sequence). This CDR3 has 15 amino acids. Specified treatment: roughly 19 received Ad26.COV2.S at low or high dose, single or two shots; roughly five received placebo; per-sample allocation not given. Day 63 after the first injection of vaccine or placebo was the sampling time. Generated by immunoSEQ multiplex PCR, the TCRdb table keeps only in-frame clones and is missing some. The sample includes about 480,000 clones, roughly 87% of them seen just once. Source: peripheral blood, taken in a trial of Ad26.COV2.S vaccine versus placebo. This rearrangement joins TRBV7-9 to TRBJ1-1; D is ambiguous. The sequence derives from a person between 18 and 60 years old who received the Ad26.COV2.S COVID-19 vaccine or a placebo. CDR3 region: CASSPVITLGTEAFF. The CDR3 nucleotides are TGTGCCAGCAGCCCAGTGATCACCCTGGGCACTGAAGCTTTCTTT.